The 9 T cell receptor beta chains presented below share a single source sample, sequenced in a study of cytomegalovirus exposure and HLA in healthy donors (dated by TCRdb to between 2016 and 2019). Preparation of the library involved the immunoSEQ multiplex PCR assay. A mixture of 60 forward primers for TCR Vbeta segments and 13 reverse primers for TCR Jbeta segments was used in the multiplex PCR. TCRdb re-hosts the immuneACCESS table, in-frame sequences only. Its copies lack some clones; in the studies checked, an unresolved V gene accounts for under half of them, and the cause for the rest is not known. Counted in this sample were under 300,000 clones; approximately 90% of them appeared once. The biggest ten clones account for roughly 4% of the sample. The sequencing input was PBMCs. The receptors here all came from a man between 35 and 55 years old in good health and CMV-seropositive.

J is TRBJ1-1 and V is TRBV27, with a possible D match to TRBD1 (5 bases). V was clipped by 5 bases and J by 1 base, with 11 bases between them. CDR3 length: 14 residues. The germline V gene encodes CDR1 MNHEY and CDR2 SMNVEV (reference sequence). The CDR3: CASSRYGQNTEAFF. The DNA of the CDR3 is TGTGCCAGCAGTCGCTACGGACAGAACACTGAAGCTTTCTTT.

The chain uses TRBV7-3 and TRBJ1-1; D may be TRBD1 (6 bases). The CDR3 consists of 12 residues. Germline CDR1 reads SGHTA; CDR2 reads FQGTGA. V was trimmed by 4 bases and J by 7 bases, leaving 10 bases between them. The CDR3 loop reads CASSSSDSEAFF. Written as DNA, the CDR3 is TGTGCCAGCAGCTCCTCGGACAGTGAAGCTTTCTTT.

Written as DNA, the CDR3 is TGTGCCAGCAGCCAAGATGAGGGGGCAAGTCAGGACACTGAAGCTTTCTTT. As protein: CASSQDEGASQDTEAFF. The chain has TRBV4-2 and TRBJ1-1, with 7 bases matching TRBD1. Germline V gene lookup returns CDR1 LGHNA and CDR2 YNFKEQ. The CDR3 spans 17 residues. Unmatched junction bases numbered 10, after V lost 0 bases and J lost 3 bases.

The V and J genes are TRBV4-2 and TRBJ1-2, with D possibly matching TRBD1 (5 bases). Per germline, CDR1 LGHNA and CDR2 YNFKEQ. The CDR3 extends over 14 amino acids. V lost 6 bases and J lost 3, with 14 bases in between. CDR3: CASRIKGADYGYTF. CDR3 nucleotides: TGTGCCAGCAGAATTAAAGGGGCGGACTATGGCTACACCTTC.

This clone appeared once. In DNA form, the CDR3 reads TGTGCCAGCAGCTCCGGACAGGGGACTAGCGGGCGCTTCGCCTACGAGCAGTACTTC. Its protein product is CASSSGQGTSGRFAYEQYF. J is TRBJ2-7 and V is TRBV5-4; 12 nucleotides align to TRBD2. The CDR3 has 19 residues. V trimming: 3 bases; J trimming: 2 bases; junction bases outside the gene matches: 15. Germline assignment: CDR1 SGHNT and CDR2 YYREEE (reference sequence).

The CDR3 nucleotides are TGTGCCGGGACTAGCCCTAAAGAGACCCAGTACTTC. Protein sequence: CAGTSPKETQYF. The chain uses TRBV6-4 and TRBJ2-5; 9 nucleotides line up with TRBD2. The CDR3 loop spans 12 amino acids. Germline CDR1 MRHNA, CDR2 SNTAGT. V shed 11 bases, J shed 3 bases, and the junction held 4 bases outside the gene matches.

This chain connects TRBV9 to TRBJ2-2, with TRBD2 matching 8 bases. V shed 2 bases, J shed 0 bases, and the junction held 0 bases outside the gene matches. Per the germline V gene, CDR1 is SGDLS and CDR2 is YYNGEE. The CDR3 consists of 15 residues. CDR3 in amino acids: CASSVSGTNTGELFF. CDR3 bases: TGTGCCAGCAGCGTTAGCGGGACGAACACCGGGGAGCTGTTTTTT. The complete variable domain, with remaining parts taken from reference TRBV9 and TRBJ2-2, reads DSGVTQTPKHLITATGQRVTLRCSPRSGDLSVYWYQQSLDQGLQFLIQYYNGEERAKGNILERFSAQQFPDLHSELNLSSLELGDSALYFCASSVSGTNTGELFFGEGSRLTVL.

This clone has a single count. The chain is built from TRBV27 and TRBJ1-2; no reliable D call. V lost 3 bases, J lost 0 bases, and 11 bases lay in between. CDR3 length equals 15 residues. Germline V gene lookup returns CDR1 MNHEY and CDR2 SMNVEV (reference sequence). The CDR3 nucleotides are TGTGCCAGCAGTTTGAGGGCGGAACCTAACTATGGCTACACCTTC. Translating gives CASSLRAEPNYGYTF.

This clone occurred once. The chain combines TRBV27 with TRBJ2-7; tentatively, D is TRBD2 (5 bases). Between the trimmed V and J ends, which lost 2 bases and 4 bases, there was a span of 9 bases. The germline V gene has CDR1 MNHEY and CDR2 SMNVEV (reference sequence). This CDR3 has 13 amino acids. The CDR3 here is CASSLDYSYEQYF. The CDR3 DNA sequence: TGTGCCAGCAGTTTAGACTACAGTTACGAGCAGTACTTC.